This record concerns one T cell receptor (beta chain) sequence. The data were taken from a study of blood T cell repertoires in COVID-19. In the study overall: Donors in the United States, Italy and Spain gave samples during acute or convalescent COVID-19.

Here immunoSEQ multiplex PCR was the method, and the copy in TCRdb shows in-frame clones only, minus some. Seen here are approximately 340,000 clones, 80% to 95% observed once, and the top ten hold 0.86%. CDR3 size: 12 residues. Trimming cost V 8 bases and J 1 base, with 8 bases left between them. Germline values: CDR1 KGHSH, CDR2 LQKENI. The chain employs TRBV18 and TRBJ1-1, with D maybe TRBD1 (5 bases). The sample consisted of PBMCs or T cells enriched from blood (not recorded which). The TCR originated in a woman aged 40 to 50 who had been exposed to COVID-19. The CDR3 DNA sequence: TGTGCCAGCCATACAGGGAACACTGAAGCTTTCTTT. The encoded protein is CASHTGNTEAFF.